This T cell receptor (beta chain) was sequenced for a study of shared clonotypes between healthy human individuals. Overall study: Per-donor plates numbered three CD4 naive, three CD4 memory, two CD8 naive and one CD8 memory. Study-level results: Depth was large, yet rarefaction showed that sorted-subset sequencing was incomplete. The low donor count limited represented genetic and exposure-history diversity.

Subsets obtained from CD4+ cells comprised CD45RA+ naive and CD45RA-negative memory cells. From germline, CDR1 is LNHDA and CDR2 SQIVND (reference sequence). This CDR3 comprises 15 residues. Trimming took 3 bases from V and 4 from J; bases not matched to a gene: 5. On this clone: Its target is unknown.

Using immunoSEQ multiplex PCR, the repertoire was profiled, and TCRdb retains in-frame clones only, with some absent. The sample consists of more than 2 million clones, roughly 95% of them appearing once. The sample consisted of naive CD4+ T cells sorted from blood. As for subset: CD45RA+ positively selected. The sequence was collected from a young man in good health. The chain joins TRBV19 to TRBJ1-2; 10 bases are a match to TRBD1. The CDR3 nucleotides are TGTGCCAGTAGTATGGACAGGGGGAGCACCTATGGCTACACCTTC. Encoded protein: CASSMDRGSTYGYTF.